This T cell receptor (beta chain) appears in the sequencing data of a study of blood T cell repertoires in COVID-19. Study in general: Samples taken during acute and convalescent COVID-19 were collected in the United States, Italy and Spain. PBMCs, B-cell-depleted T cells, or T cells were the source of the cDNA or gDNA that made up the material.

Per the study methods: Reference gene primer amplification in the assay estimated nucleated cell counts. Sequencing used immunoSEQ multiplex PCR; TCRdb keeps in-frame clones, though not all of them. From that table come the V and J calls and clone size; the DNA was used to work out D and trimming. Seen here are about 140,000 clones, 88% observed once, and the top ten hold 1.5% to 2%. The CDR3 consists of 16 residues. Per germline, CDR1 SGHAT and CDR2 FQNNGV. Trimming at V came to 5 bases and at J to 8 bases, leaving 9 bases not matched to a gene. The sequenced material came from peripheral blood. This TCR was recovered from a man between 65 and 85 years old with acute or convalescent COVID-19. This rearrangement joins TRBV11-2 to TRBJ2-2; 12 bases match TRBD2. CDR3 region: CASSPRLAGATGELFF. CDR3 sequence (DNA): TGTGCCAGCAGCCCTCGACTAGCGGGGGCGACAGGGGAGCTGTTTTTT.